This note documents a single TCR beta chain sequence. These data come from a study of human T cells and chemical hapten exposure. The CDR3 is 14 residues long. Germline lookup yields CDR1 SGHDT and CDR2 YYEEEE. V lost 4 bases to trimming and J lost 3 bases, with 11 bases between them. Time point noted: pre-sensitization, week 0. As for treatment: therapeutic diphenylcyclopropenone sensitization with weekly scalp DPC. TCRdb used MiXCR to reprocess the RACE reads, holding one entry per CDR3 protein. The sample has some 360,000 distinct CDR3 sequences, roughly 5.3% seen once. The chain carries TRBV5-6 and TRBJ1-3; the D is unclear. This TCR was sampled from a woman between 50 and 59 years old with alopecia areata. Some clones in this sample may be carry-over from other donors' samples. The sample here was whole blood, taken in connection with sensitization to the hapten diphenylcyclopropenone (DPC). This CDR3 is CASSGWALGNTIYF. The CDR3 DNA reads TGTGCCAGCAGCGGCTGGGCCCTTGGAAACACCATATATTTT.